This TCR beta chain was observed in a study of T cells after yellow fever vaccination. On the study more broadly: Where fractions had low cell numbers, libraries were prepared from them with the SMART-Seq v4 Ultra Low Input RNA kit. Study-level results: Weaker, the secondary response peaked sooner, at day 5 versus 15. The CD4 and CD8 compartments had a small share of their clonotypes in common.

A note on this clonotype: Antigen unknown.

It was through 5'RACE template switching that TCR cDNA was made, with a universal primer site and UMIs added. TCRdb passed the 5' RACE reads through MiXCR, listing each CDR3 protein once. The sample shows around 500,000 distinct CDR3 sequences, 21% of them seen only once. CDR3 size: 13 residues. V shed 3 bases and J 5 bases; nucleotides not matched to a gene: 3. Germline CDR1 SQVTM, CDR2 ANQGSEA. The TCR sequence derives from a man aged 18-30 years who received the YFV17D yellow fever vaccine. V usage is TRBV29-1 and J usage is TRBJ2-3, with TRBD2 identical over 9 bases. The sequencing used PBMCs, collected less than 25 days after the first yellow fever vaccination. DNA of the CDR3: TGCAGCGTTGAGCGGGGGGGAGGAGATACGCAGTATTTT. Its translation: CSVERGGGDTQYF.